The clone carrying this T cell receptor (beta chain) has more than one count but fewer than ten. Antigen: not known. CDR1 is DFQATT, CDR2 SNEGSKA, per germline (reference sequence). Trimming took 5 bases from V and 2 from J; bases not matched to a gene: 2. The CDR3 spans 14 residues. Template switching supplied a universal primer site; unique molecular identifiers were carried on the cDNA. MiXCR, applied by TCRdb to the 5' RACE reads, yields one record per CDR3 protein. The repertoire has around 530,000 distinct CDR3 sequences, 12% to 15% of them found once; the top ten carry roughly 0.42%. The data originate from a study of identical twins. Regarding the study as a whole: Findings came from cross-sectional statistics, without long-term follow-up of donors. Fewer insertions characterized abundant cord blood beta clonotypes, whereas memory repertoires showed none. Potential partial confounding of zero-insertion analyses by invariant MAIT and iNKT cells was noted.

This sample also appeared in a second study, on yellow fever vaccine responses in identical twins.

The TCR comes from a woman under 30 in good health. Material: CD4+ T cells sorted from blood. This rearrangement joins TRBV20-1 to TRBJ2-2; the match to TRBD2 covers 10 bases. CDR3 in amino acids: CSASSGGNTGELFF. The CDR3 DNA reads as TGCAGTGCTTCTAGCGGGGGAAACACCGGGGAGCTGTTTTTT.